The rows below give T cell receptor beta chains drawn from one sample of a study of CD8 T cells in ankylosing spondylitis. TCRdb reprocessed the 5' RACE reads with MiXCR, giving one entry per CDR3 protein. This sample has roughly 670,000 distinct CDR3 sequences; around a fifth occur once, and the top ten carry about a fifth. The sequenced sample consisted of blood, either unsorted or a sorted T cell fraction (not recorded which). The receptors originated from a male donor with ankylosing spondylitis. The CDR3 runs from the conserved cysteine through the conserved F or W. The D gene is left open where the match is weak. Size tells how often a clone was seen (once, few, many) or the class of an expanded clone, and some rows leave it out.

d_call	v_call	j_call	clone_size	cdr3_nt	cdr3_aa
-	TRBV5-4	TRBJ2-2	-	TGTGCCAGCCAGGGCACCGGGGAGCTGTTTTTT	CASQGTGELFF
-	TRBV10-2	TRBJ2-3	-	TGCGCCAGCAGTGAGTCGATCCTCCGCACAGATACGCAGTATTTT	CASSESILRTDTQYF
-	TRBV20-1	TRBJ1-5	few	TGCAGTGCCCAAGGACACAATAGCAATCAGCCCCAGCATTTT	CSAQGHNSNQPQHF
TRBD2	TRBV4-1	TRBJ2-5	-	TGCGCCAGCAGCGAAGGGACTAGCAGACAGACCCAGTACTTC	CASSEGTSRQTQYF
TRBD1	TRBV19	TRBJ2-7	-	TGTGCCAGTAGTGTCGACCGGGACAGCTCCTACGAGCAGTACTTC	CASSVDRDSSYEQYF
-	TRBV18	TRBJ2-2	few	TGTGCCAGCTCACCATCTCCCGGGAACACCGGGGAGCTGTTTTTT	CASSPSPGNTGELFF
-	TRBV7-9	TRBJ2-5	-	TGTGCCAGCAGCTTAGGGAACCGAGGAGAGACCCAGTACTTC	CASSLGNRGETQYF
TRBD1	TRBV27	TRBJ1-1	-	TGTGCCAGCAGTTTATCACGGACAGGCCGTGAAGCTTTCTTT	CASSLSRTGREAFF
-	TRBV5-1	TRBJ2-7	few	TGCGCCAGCAGCTTGGATGCGGGGCACTCCTACGAGCAGTACTTC	CASSLDAGHSYEQYF
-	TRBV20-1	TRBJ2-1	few	TGCAGTGCTGGACCCGGGGCCGCTGGGTACAATGAGCAGTTCTTC	CSAGPGAAGYNEQFF
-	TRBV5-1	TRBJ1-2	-	TGCGCCAGCAGCTTGGATACCCCGGCCGAACGCTATGGCTACACCTTC	CASSLDTPAERYGYTF
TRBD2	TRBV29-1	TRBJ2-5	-	TGCAGCGCCCTACAGGGACTAGGAGACCAAGAGACCCAGTACTTC	CSALQGLGDQETQYF
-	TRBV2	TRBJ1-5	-	TGTGCCAGCAGCCAGGACAGTAGCAATCAGCCCCAGCATTTT	CASSQDSSNQPQHF
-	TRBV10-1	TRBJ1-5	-	TGCGCCAGCTCGCACCCTAGCAATCAGCCCCAGCATTTT	CASSHPSNQPQHF
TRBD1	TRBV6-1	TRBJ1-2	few	TGTGCCAGCTCCGAGGACAGGAGGAACTATGGCTACACCTTC	CASSEDRRNYGYTF
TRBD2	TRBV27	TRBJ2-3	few	TGTGCCAGCAGTTTAAGTTCGGGGGGGGTAGATACGCAGTATTTT	CASSLSSGGVDTQYF
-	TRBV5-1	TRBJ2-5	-	TGCGCCAGCAGCTACCAGGGTTCGGAGACCCAGTACTTC	CASSYQGSETQYF
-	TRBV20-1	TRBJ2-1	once	TGCAGTGCCTCCCCGCGGATCTCCTACAATGAGCAGTTCTTC	CSASPRISYNEQFF
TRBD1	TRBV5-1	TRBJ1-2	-	TGCGCCAGCAGCTTGGATCCGGGACAGCTGAACTATGGCTACACCTTC	CASSLDPGQLNYGYTF